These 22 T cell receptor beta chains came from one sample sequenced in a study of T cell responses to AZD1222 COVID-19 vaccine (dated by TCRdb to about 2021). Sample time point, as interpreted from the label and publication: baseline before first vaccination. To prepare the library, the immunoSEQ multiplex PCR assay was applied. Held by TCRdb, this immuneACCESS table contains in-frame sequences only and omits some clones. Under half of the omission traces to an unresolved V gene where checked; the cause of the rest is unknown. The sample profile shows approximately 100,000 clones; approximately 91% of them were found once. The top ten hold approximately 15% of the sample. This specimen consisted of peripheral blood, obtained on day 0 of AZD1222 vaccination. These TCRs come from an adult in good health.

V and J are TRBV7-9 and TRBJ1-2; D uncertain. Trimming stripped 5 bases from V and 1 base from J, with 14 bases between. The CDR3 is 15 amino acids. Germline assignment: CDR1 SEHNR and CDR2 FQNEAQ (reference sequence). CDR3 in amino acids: CASSPLAPNNYGYTF. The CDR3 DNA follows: TGTGCCAGCAGCCCCCTTGCCCCAAATAACTATGGCTACACCTTC.

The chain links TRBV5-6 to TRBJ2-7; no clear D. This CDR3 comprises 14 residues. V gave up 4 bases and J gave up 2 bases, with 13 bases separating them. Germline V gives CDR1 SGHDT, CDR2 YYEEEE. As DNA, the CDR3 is TGTGCCAGCAGCCCCTCCCCGGTAACCTACGAGCAGTACTTC. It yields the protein CASSPSPVTYEQYF.

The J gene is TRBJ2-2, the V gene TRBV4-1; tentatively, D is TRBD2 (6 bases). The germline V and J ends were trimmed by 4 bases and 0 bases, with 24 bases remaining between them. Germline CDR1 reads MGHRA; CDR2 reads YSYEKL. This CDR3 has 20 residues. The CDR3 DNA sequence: TGCGCCAGCAGCCCCTCCGGACGGAGGGAAGTCTCGTCGAACACCGGGGAGCTGTTTTTT. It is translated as CASSPSGRREVSSNTGELFF.

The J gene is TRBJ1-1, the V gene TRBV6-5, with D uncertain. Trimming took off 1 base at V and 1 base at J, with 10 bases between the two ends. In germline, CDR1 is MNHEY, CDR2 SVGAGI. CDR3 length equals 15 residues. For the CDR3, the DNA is TGTGCCAGCAGTTACTTTCTTGGGGAGAACACTGAAGCTTTCTTT. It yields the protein CASSYFLGENTEAFF.

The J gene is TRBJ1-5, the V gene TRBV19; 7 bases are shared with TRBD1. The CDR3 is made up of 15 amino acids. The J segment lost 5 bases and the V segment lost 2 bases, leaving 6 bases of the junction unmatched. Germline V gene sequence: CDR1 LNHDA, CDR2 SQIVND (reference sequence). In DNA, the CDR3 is TGTGCCAGTAGTATAACGAGGGGGCTGCATCAGCCCCAGCATTTT. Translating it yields CASSITRGLHQPQHF.

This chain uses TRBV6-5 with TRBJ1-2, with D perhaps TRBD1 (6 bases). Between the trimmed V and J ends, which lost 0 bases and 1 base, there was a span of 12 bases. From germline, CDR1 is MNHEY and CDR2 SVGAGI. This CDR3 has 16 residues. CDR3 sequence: CASSYSSEGGNYGYTF. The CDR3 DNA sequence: TGTGCCAGCAGTTACTCTTCCGAGGGGGGTAACTATGGCTACACCTTC.

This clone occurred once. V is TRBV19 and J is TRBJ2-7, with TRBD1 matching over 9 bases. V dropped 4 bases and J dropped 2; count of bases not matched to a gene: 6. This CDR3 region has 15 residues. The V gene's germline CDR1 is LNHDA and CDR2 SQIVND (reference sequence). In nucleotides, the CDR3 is TGTGCCAGTAGTAGAAGACAGGGGGATCCCTACGAGCAGTACTTC. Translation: CASSRRQGDPYEQYF.

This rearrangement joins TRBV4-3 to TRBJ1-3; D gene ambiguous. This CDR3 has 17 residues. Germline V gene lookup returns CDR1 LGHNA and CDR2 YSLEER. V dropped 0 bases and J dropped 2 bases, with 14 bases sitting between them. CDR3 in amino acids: CASSQELPGGTGNTIYF. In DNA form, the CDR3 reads TGCGCCAGCAGCCAAGAACTCCCCGGAGGGACTGGAAACACCATATATTTT.

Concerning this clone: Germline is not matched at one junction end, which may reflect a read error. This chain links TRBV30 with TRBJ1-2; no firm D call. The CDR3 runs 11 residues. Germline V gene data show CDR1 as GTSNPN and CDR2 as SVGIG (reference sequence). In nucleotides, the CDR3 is TGTGCCTGGGTGCGGGCCGCCGGGATCGCCTTC. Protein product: CAWVRAAGIAF. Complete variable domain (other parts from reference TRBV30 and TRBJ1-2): SQTIHQWPATLVQPVGSPLSLECTVEGTSNPNLYWYRQAAGRGLQLLFYSVGIGQISSEVPQNLSASRPQDRQFILSSKKLLLSDSGFYLCAWVRAAGIAFGSGTRLTVV.

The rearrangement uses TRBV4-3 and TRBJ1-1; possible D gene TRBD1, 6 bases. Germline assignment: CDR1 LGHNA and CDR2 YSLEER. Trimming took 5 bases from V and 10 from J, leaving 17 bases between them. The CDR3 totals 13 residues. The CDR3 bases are TGCGCCAGCAGCAGGGGGACGTTTGGGGTAGCTTTCTTT. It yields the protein CASSRGTFGVAFF.

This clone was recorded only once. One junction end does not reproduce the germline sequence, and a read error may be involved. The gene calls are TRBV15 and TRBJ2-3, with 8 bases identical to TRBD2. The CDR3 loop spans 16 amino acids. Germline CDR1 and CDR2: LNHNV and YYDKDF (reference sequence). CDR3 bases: TGTGCCACCAGTAGAGTACCTAGCGGGAGCACAGATACGCAGTATTTT. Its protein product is CATSRVPSGSTDTQYF.

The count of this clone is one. Here the CDR3 DNA reads TGTGCCAGCAGCGTACACCCTGATACGCAGTATTTT. This translates into CASSVHPDTQYF. The chain employs TRBV9 and TRBJ2-3, with no clear D. Looked up from germline, CDR1 is SGDLS and CDR2 is YYNGEE. Trimming left V 1 base short and J 6 bases short, with 6 bases between. The CDR3 is 12 residues long. The full variable domain, rest sourced from reference TRBV9 and TRBJ2-3, is DSGVTQTPKHLITATGQRVTLRCSPRSGDLSVYWYQQSLDQGLQFLIQYYNGEERAKGNILERFSAQQFPDLHSELNLSSLELGDSALYFCASSVHPDTQYFGPGTRLTVL.

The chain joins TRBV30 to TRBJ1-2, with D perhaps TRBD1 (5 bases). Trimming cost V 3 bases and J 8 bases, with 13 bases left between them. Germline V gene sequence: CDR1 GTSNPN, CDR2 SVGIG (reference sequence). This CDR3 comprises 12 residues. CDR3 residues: CAWSPGEGGYTF. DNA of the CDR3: TGTGCCTGGAGCCCGGGGGAAGGGGGCTACACCTTC.

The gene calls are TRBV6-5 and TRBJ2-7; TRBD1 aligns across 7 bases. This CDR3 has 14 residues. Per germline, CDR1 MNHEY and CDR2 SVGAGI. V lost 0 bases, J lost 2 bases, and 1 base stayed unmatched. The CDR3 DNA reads TGTGCCAGCAGTTACTCGGGACAGACCTACGAGCAGTACGTC. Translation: CASSYSGQTYEQYV.

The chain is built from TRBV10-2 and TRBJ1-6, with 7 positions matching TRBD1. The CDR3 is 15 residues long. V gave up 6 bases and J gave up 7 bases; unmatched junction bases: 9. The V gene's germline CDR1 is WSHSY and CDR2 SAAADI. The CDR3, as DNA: TGCGCCAGCAGCGGAGGGGGACAGAACAATTCACCCCTCCACTTT. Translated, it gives CASSGGGQNNSPLHF.

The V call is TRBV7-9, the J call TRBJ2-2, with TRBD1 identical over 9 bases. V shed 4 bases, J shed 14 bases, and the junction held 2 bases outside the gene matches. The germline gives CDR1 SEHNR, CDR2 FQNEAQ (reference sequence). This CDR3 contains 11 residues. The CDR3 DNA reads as TGTGCCAGCAGCTCGACAGGGGGACTGTTTTTT. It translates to CASSSTGGLFF.

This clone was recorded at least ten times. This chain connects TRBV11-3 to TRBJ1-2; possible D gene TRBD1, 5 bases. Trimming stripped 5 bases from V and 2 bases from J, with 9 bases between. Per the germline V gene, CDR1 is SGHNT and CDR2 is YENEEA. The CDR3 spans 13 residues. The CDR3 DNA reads TGTGCCAGCAGCCTTGGGGGGAACTATGGCTACACCTTC. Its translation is CASSLGGNYGYTF.

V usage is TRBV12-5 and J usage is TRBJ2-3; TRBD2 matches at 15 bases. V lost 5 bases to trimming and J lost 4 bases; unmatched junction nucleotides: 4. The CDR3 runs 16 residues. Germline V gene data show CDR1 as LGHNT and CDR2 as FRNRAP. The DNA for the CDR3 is TGTGCTAGTGGTATAGGACTAGCGGGAGGGTCAGATACGCAGTATTTT. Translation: CASGIGLAGGSDTQYF.

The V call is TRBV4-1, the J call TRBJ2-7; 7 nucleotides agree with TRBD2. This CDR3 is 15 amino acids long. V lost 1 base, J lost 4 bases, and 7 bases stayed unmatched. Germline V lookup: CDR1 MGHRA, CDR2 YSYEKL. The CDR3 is CASSQGGGKGYEQYF. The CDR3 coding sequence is TGCGCCAGCAGCCAAGGGGGAGGGAAAGGGTACGAGCAGTACTTC.

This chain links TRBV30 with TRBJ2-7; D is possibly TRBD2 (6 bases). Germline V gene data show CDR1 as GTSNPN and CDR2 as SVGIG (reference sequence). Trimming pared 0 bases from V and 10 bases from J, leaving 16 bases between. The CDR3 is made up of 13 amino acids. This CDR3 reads CAWSVGGGKVQYV. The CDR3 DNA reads TGTGCCTGGAGTGTAGGAGGAGGGAAGGTCCAGTACGTC.

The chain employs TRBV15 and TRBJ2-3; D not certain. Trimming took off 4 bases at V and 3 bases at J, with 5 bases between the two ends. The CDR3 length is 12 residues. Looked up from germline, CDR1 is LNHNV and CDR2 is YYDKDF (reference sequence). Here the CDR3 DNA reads TGTGCCACCAGCACTATGACAGATACGCAGTATTTT. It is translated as CATSTMTDTQYF.

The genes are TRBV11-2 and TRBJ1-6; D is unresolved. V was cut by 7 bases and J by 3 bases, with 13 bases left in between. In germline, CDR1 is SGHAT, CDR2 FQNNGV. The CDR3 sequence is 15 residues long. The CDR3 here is CASNPGVIYNSPLHF. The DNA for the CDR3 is TGTGCCAGCAACCCCGGGGTGATCTATAATTCACCCCTCCACTTT.